This T cell receptor (beta chain) was sequenced in a study of blood T cells in healthy people across ages. A J-beta primer mix and a sample-barcoded 5' primer were used in a second PCR of about 7 to 12 cycles. TCRdb re-called the 5' RACE reads through MiXCR, storing one row per CDR3 protein. The sample shows approximately 940,000 distinct CDR3 sequences, about 44% of them seen only once. Germline V gene lookup returns CDR1 MGHRA and CDR2 YSYEKL. This CDR3 spans 17 amino acids. The TCR was taken from a man under 40 in good health. Sample: blood. This chain joins TRBV4-1 and TRBJ2-1; 10 bases match TRBD2. The better agreement between TRBJ2-7 and the DNA end casts doubt on the J call. The CDR3, as DNA: TGCGCCAGCAGCCAAGATTTGAGCGGGGGGGCCTACAATGAGCAGTACTTC. It codes for CASSQDLSGGAYNEQYF.